One sample yielded the 32 T cell receptor beta chains listed below, sequenced in a study of long-term antiretroviral therapy in people with HIV. Survey-level immunoSEQ v3.0 assays were run. The data were produced by immunoSEQ multiplex PCR, yet TCRdb's version contains in-frame clones alone and is incomplete. Of approximately 26,000 clones in the sample, roughly 89% were seen once. Specimen: unsorted PBMCs, collected 0.4 years after starting antiretroviral therapy. The origin of the receptors is a young man with HIV.

The V gene is TRBV13, the J gene TRBJ1-1; D uncertain. CDR1 is PRHDT and CDR2 is FYEKMQ in the germline V gene (reference sequence). The CDR3 is 12 residues long. Trimming pared 0 bases from V and 1 base from J, leaving 0 bases between. Here the CDR3 reads CASSLGNTEAFF. As DNA, the CDR3 is TGTGCCAGCAGCTTAGGGAACACTGAAGCTTTCTTT.

The chain is built from TRBV15 and TRBJ1-5; 8 nucleotides match TRBD1. The CDR3 covers 17 residues. Germline loops: CDR1 LNHNV, CDR2 YYDKDF (reference sequence). V lost 5 bases to trimming and J lost 7 bases; unmatched junction nucleotides: 16. In nucleotides, the CDR3 is TGTGCCACCAGCGACACATCAGGGGGCCACCGAGGACAGCCCCAGCATTTT. Translated: CATSDTSGGHRGQPQHF. Together with reference TRBV15 and TRBJ1-5, the CDR3 gives the full variable domain: DAMVIQNPRYQVTQFGKPVTLSCSQTLNHNVMYWYQQKSSQAPKLLFHYYDKDFNNEADTPDNFQSRRPNTSFCFLDIRSPGLGDTAMYLCATSDTSGGHRGQPQHFGDGTRLSIL.

The V and J genes are TRBV7-3 and TRBJ2-1, with D possibly called TRBD1 or TRBD2 (5 bases each). The CDR3 consists of 13 residues. Germline CDR1 SGHTA, CDR2 FQGTGA. The germline V and J ends were trimmed by 4 bases and 3 bases, with 7 bases remaining between them. The DNA for the CDR3 is TGTGCCAGCAGCTGGGACGGCTACAATGAGCAGTTCTTC. This translates into CASSWDGYNEQFF.

In this sample, this clone turned up once. The V gene is TRBV11-3, the J gene TRBJ2-1; 7 bases align to TRBD1. The CDR3 spans 15 residues. Germline CDR1 and CDR2: SGHNT and YENEEA. V shed 5 bases, J shed 1 base, and the junction held 5 bases outside the gene matches. The CDR3 here is CASSTGTASYNEQFF. The CDR3 nucleotides are TGTGCCAGCAGCACCGGGACAGCTTCCTACAATGAGCAGTTCTTC.

The chain recombines TRBV7-6 with TRBJ1-1; 9 bases are a match to TRBD1. J was trimmed by 3 bases and V by 5 bases; bases with no gene match: 7. The CDR3 runs 15 residues. Germline lookup yields CDR1 SGHVS and CDR2 FNYEAQ. CDR3 region: CASSPTRDRDTEAFF. As DNA, the CDR3 is TGTGCCAGCAGCCCTACAAGGGACAGGGACACTGAAGCTTTCTTT.

The gene calls are TRBV9 and TRBJ1-4; 7 bases map to TRBD1. V dropped 7 bases and J dropped 5; count of bases not matched to a gene: 8. The CDR3 is made up of 14 amino acids. Germline-derived CDR1 and CDR2 are SGDLS and YYNGEE. CDR3 in amino acids: CASGLQGKNEKLFF. DNA of the CDR3: TGTGCCAGCGGCCTACAGGGGAAAAATGAAAAACTGTTTTTT.

This clone appeared a few times. The rearrangement joins TRBV4-1 to TRBJ2-7; maybe TRBD2 (5 bases). Between the trimmed V and J ends, which lost 4 bases and 0 bases, there was a span of 13 bases. CDR1 and CDR2 from the germline V gene are MGHRA and YSYEKL. The CDR3 has 15 residues. The chain's CDR3 is CASSLSATSSYEQYF. For the CDR3, the DNA is TGCGCCAGCAGCCTTAGCGCTACGAGCTCCTACGAGCAGTACTTC.

This clone showed up just a few times. The chain joins TRBV7-9 to TRBJ1-2; 9 bases align to TRBD1. The CDR3 has 16 amino acids. The V gene's germline CDR1 is SEHNR and CDR2 FQNEAQ (reference sequence). V shed 3 bases, J shed 2 bases, and the junction held 7 bases outside the gene matches. The CDR3 DNA sequence: TGTGCCAGCAGCTTTGTTTCGGGACAGGGAAACTATGGCTACACCTTC. It is translated as CASSFVSGQGNYGYTF. Complete variable domain (other parts from reference TRBV7-9 and TRBJ1-2): DTGVSQNPRHKITKRGQNVTFRCDPISEHNRLYWYRQTLGQGPEFLTYFQNEAQLEKSRLLSDRFSAERPKGSFSTLEIQRTEQGDSAMYLCASSFVSGQGNYGYTFGSGTRLTVV.

The V and J genes are TRBV27 and TRBJ1-5, with 11 positions matching TRBD1. The CDR3 extends over 16 amino acids. The junction had 4 bases not matched to a gene; V was cut back by 2 bases and J by 4 bases. Germline-derived CDR1 and CDR2 are MNHEY and SMNVEV (reference sequence). CDR3 region: CASSLGGQGGNQPQHF. The CDR3 DNA reads as TGTGCCAGCAGTTTAGGGGGACAGGGGGGAAATCAGCCCCAGCATTTT.

V usage is TRBV9 and J usage is TRBJ2-7; 7 bases fit TRBD2. This CDR3 spans 14 amino acids. Germline CDR1 is SGDLS and CDR2 is YYNGEE. V shed 4 bases and J 1 base; nucleotides not matched to a gene: 5. As DNA, the CDR3 is TGTGCCAGCAGCTCTGGGGGGGAATCCTACGAGCAGTACTTC. Translated, it gives CASSSGGESYEQYF.

The V call is TRBV7-8, the J call TRBJ2-1; 8 nucleotides align to TRBD2. The CDR3 consists of 15 residues. Germline loops: CDR1 SGHVS, CDR2 FQNEAQ. The trim removed 11 bases at V and 8 bases at J, leaving 17 bases unmatched. CDR3 loop: CASRVGLAGLDEQFF. As DNA, the CDR3 is TGTGCCTCCAGAGTCGGTCTAGCGGGTTTAGATGAGCAGTTCTTC.

This chain uses TRBV10-3 with TRBJ1-2; TRBD1 might be the D (5 bases). CDR1 and CDR2 from the germline V gene are ENHRY and SYGVKD. This CDR3 comprises 17 residues. V was cut by 2 bases and J by 4 bases, with 20 bases left in between. This chain's CDR3 is CAISEEVGREYGYGYTF. The CDR3 DNA reads TGTGCCATCAGTGAGGAAGTCGGCAGGGAATACGGCTATGGCTACACCTTC.

This sequence joins TRBV5-1 and TRBJ2-7, with D hard to call. From germline, CDR1 is SGHRS and CDR2 YFSETQ. V lost 5 bases, J lost 3 bases, and 12 bases lay in between. The CDR3 runs to 13 residues. The CDR3, as DNA: TGCGCCAGCAGGGATAGGTCCTACTACGAGCAGTACTTC. Translating it yields CASRDRSYYEQYF.

V gene TRBV7-2 combines with J gene TRBJ2-2, with D perhaps matching TRBD2 (7 bases). V was cut by 5 bases and J by 0 bases, with 16 bases left in between. Per the germline V gene, CDR1 is SGHTA and CDR2 is FQGNSA. CDR3 length equals 17 residues. The CDR3 protein is CASSPAGAVTNTGELFF. Here the CDR3 DNA reads TGTGCCAGCAGCCCGGCGGGGGCGGTGACGAACACCGGGGAGCTGTTTTTT.

This chain links TRBV4-3 with TRBJ2-7; D is unresolved. The germline V gene encodes CDR1 LGHNA and CDR2 YSLEER. There are 14 residues in the CDR3. V was trimmed by 0 bases and J by 3 bases, leaving 9 bases between them. The CDR3 bases are TGCGCCAGCAGCCAAGATCTTAGGTACTACGAGCAGTACTTC. Protein sequence: CASSQDLRYYEQYF.

The chain has TRBV28 and TRBJ2-5, with D possibly being TRBD2 (6 bases). The CDR3 has 14 residues. Germline CDR1 is MDHEN and CDR2 is SYDVKM. Trimming left V 7 bases short and J 1 base short, with 13 bases between. The DNA of the CDR3 is TGTGCCAGCAATAGGATGGGGGGCCAAGAGACCCAGTACTTC. This gives the protein CASNRMGGQETQYF.

The chain uses TRBV7-3 and TRBJ2-1, with 7 bases fitting TRBD1. Germline CDR1 is SGHTA and CDR2 is FQGTGA. The V segment lost 4 bases and the J segment 11 bases; nucleotides outside the gene matches: 2. This CDR3 spans 11 amino acids. Written as DNA, the CDR3 is TGTGCCAGCAGCTCGACAGGGAAGCAGTTCTTC. This codes for CASSSTGKQFF. Variable domain in full (rest from reference TRBV7-3 and TRBJ2-1): GAGVSQTPSNKVTEKGKYVELRCDPISGHTALYWYRQSLGQGPEFLIYFQGTGAADDSGLPNDRFFAVRPEGSVSTLKIQRTERGDSAVYLCASSSTGKQFFGPGTRLTVL.

V is TRBV5-1 and J is TRBJ2-7; 8 bases match TRBD1. The CDR3 has 14 residues. CDR1 SGHRS and CDR2 YFSETQ come from the germline V gene. Trimming took 4 bases from V and 2 from J; bases not matched to a gene: 5. In nucleotides, the CDR3 is TGCGCCAGCAGCGCGGGACAGGAAGCCTACGAGCAGTACTTC. Its translation is CASSAGQEAYEQYF.

This chain uses TRBV6-1 with TRBJ2-1, with 8 bases lining up with TRBD1. The CDR3 covers 18 residues. Germline-derived CDR1 and CDR2 are MNHNS and SASEGT. The junction had 17 bases not matched to a gene; V was cut back by 3 bases and J by 7 bases. The chain's CDR3 is CASSEEELRRGRWNEQFF. CDR3 coding DNA: TGTGCCAGCAGTGAGGAGGAACTACGCAGGGGGCGATGGAATGAGCAGTTCTTC.

CDR3: CASSQLASQETQYF. The CDR3 DNA reads TGCGCCAGCAGCCAACTAGCAAGCCAAGAGACCCAGTACTTC. The genes are TRBV4-1 and TRBJ2-5; perhaps TRBD2 as D (5 bases). CDR1 and CDR2 from the germline V gene are MGHRA and YSYEKL. The CDR3 contains 14 residues. Trimming took 2 bases from V and 1 from J, leaving 8 bases between them.

The CDR3 DNA is TGTGCCAGCAGCTTAGAGGACACCTACGAGCAGTACTTC. Translating it yields CASSLEDTYEQYF. The chain recombines TRBV7-6 with TRBJ2-7; D perhaps matches TRBD1 (5 bases). This CDR3 is built from 13 residues. The germline V gene encodes CDR1 SGHVS and CDR2 FNYEAQ. V lost 1 base and J 2 bases, leaving 6 bases between the germline ends.

This chain links TRBV15 with TRBJ2-1, with D possibly TRBD2 on 7 matching bases. This CDR3 is 15 amino acids long. CDR1 is LNHNV and CDR2 is YYDKDF in the germline V gene (reference sequence). V was shortened by 0 bases and J by 5 bases, with 11 bases between the two germline ends. CDR3 in DNA: TGTGCCACCAGCAGAGAAGGGGGGGGTAACAATGAGCAGTTCTTC. Amino acids: CATSREGGGNNEQFF.

This rearrangement joins TRBV2 to TRBJ2-3; 9 bases fit TRBD2. After removal of 3 bases from V and 0 bases from J, the junction contained 10 bases not matched to a gene. The length of the CDR3 is 18 residues. Looked up from germline, CDR1 is SNHLY and CDR2 is FYNNEI. The chain's CDR3 is CASSEEGTSLSSTDTQYF. Written as DNA, the CDR3 is TGTGCCAGCAGTGAGGAGGGGACTAGCCTCTCTAGCACAGATACGCAGTATTTT. The full variable domain, rest sourced from reference TRBV2 and TRBJ2-3, is EPEVTQTPSHQVTQMGQEVILRCVPISNHLYFYWYRQILGQKVEFLVSFYNNEISEKSEIFDDQFSVERPDGSNFTLKIRSTKLEDSAMYFCASSEEGTSLSSTDTQYFGPGTRLTVL.

The chain links TRBV11-3 to TRBJ2-1; D tentatively fits TRBD1 or TRBD2 (5 bases each). Germline V gene data show CDR1 as SGHNT and CDR2 as YENEEA. CDR3 size: 14 residues. Between the trimmed V and J ends, which lost 4 bases and 8 bases, there was a span of 15 bases. CDR3 region: CASSSRTEGDEQFF. CDR3 coding DNA: TGTGCCAGCAGCTCTCGGACTGAAGGGGATGAGCAGTTCTTC. Full variable domain (outside the CDR3, taken from reference TRBV11-3 and TRBJ2-1): EAGVVQSPRYKIIEKKQPVAFWCNPISGHNTLYWYLQNLGQGPELLIRYENEEAVDDSQLPKDRFSAERLKGVDSTLKIQPAELGDSAVYLCASSSRTEGDEQFFGPGTRLTVL.

J is TRBJ2-6 and V is TRBV7-6; 11 bases match TRBD1. This CDR3 spans 18 amino acids. V gave up 5 bases and J gave up 2 bases; unmatched junction bases: 8. Germline CDR1 SGHVS, CDR2 FNYEAQ. This CDR3 is CASSPRPGQGAGANVLTF. CDR3 nucleotide sequence: TGTGCCAGCAGCCCGAGACCGGGACAGGGGGCTGGGGCCAACGTCCTGACTTTC.

V and J are TRBV5-1 and TRBJ1-5; D gene ambiguous. The CDR3 covers 14 residues. CDR1 is SGHRS and CDR2 is YFSETQ in the germline V gene. V lost 4 bases, J lost 5 bases, and 13 bases lay in between. Here the CDR3 reads CASSADRADQPQHF. CDR3 nucleotides: TGCGCCAGCAGCGCGGACCGGGCGGATCAGCCCCAGCATTTT.

The chain recombines TRBV2 with TRBJ1-2; D call uncertain. Germline V CDR1 and CDR2: SNHLY, FYNNEI. This CDR3 has 12 residues. The germline V and J ends were trimmed by 11 bases and 3 bases, with 13 bases remaining between them. This chain's CDR3 is CAALYGDYGYTF. For the CDR3, the DNA is TGTGCCGCTCTTTATGGGGACTATGGCTACACCTTC.

The V gene is TRBV28, the J gene TRBJ2-7; TRBD1 aligns across 12 bases. The CDR3 loop spans 17 amino acids. J was trimmed by 6 bases and V by 6 bases; bases with no gene match: 15. CDR1 and CDR2 from the germline V gene are MDHEN and SYDVKM. CDR3 region: CASRTRDRGPEFVEQYF. The CDR3 DNA reads as TGTGCCAGCAGAACCCGGGACAGGGGGCCCGAGTTCGTCGAGCAGTACTTC.

The chain couples TRBV5-1 to TRBJ2-3; D is unclear. The germline CDR1 and CDR2 sequences are SGHRS and YFSETQ. Trimming cost V 2 bases and J 0 bases, with 19 bases left between them. The CDR3 has 18 residues. The chain's CDR3 is CASSLTTSRLYSTDTQYF. CDR3 sequence (DNA): TGCGCCAGCAGCTTAACGACTTCTAGGCTCTATAGCACAGATACGCAGTATTTT.

This clone was counted a few times. This chain connects TRBV7-2 to TRBJ2-1; unclear D gene. The CDR3 consists of 13 residues. Between the trimmed V and J ends, which lost 5 bases and 12 bases, there was a span of 17 bases. The germline V gene encodes CDR1 SGHTA and CDR2 FQGNSA. The CDR3 spells CASSPQGLGRQFF. As DNA, the CDR3 is TGTGCCAGCAGCCCCCAAGGGTTGGGCAGGCAGTTCTTC.

In its sample, this clone was seen once. The chain recombines TRBV7-6 with TRBJ1-1; tentative D call: TRBD1 (6 bases). Trimming took off 2 bases at V and 11 bases at J, with 21 bases between the two ends. CDR3 size: 15 residues. CDR1 is SGHVS, CDR2 FNYEAQ, per germline. CDR3 DNA sequence: TGTGCCAGCAGCTTACCTCTGGACAGCCCGCTCGAGGCTTTCTTT. It is translated as CASSLPLDSPLEAFF.

The chain uses TRBV28 and TRBJ2-7; D is undetermined. V was clipped by 2 bases and J by 2 bases, with 4 bases between them. The CDR3 totals 12 residues. In germline, CDR1 is MDHEN, CDR2 SYDVKM. The CDR3 DNA reads TGTGCCAGCAGTTTAGGGACCTACGAGCAGTACTTC. Protein sequence: CASSLGTYEQYF.